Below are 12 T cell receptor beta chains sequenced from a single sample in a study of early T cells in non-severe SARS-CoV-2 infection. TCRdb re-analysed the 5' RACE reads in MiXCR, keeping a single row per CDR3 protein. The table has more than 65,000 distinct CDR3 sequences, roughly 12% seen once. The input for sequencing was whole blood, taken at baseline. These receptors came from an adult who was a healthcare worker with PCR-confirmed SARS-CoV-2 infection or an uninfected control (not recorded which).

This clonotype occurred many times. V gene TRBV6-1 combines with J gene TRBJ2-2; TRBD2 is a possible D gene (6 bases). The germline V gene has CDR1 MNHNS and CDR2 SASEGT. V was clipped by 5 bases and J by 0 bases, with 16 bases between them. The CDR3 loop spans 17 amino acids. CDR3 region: CASSQRRSGANTGELFF. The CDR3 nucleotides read TGTGCCAGCAGTCAACGGAGATCGGGGGCGAACACCGGGGAGCTGTTTTTT.

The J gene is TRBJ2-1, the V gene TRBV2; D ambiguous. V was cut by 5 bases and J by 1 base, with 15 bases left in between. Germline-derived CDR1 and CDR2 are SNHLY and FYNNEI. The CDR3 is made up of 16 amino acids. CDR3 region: CASSLYRTGSYNEQFF. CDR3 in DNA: TGTGCCAGCAGTCTCTATCGAACGGGTTCCTACAATGAGCAGTTCTTC.

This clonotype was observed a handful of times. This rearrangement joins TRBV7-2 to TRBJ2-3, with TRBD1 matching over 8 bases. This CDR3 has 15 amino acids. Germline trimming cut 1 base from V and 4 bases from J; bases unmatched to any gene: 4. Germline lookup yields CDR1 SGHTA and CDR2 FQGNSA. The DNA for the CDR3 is TGTGCCAGCAGCTTAGGCAGGGGGCGCTCAGATACGCAGTATTTT. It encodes CASSLGRGRSDTQYF. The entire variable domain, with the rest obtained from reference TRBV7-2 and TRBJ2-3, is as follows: GAGVSQSPSNKVTEKGKDVELRCDPISGHTALYWYRQSLGQGLEFLIYFQGNSAPDKSGLPSDRFSAERTGGSVSTLTIQRTQQEDSAVYLCASSLGRGRSDTQYFGPGTRLTVL.

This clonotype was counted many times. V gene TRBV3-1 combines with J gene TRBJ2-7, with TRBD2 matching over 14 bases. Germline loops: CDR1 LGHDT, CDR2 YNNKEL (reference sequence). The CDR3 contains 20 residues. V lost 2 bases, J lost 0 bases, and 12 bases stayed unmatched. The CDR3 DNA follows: TGTGCCAGCAGCCAAACCCCGGGACTAGCGGGGGCCCCCAGCTCCTACGAGCAGTACTTC. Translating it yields CASSQTPGLAGAPSSYEQYF.

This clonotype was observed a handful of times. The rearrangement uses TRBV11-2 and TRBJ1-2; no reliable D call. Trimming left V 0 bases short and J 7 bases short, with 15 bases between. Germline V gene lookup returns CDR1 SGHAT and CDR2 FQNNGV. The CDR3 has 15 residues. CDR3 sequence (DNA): TGTGCCAGCAGCTTAGAAGGAAGAGGTGGCCTTGGCTACACCTTC. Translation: CASSLEGRGGLGYTF.

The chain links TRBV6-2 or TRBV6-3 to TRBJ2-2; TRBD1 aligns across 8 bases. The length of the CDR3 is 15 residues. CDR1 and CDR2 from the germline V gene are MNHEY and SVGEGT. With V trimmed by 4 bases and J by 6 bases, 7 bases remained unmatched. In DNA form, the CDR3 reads TGTGCCAGCAGTTCACCAGGACAGGGCTCCGGGGAGCTGTTTTTT. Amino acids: CASSSPGQGSGELFF.

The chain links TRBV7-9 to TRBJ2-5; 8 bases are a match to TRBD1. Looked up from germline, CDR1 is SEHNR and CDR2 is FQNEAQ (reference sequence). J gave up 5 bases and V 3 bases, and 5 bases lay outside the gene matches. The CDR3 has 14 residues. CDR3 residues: CASSFGRGRETQYF. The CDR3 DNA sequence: TGTGCCAGCAGCTTCGGCAGGGGGCGCGAGACCCAGTACTTC.

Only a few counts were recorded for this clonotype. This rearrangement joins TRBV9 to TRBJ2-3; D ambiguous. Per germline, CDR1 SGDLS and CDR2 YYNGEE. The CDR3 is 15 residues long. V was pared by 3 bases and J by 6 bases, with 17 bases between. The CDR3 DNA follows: TGTGCCAGCAGCGCGGGCCCCGAATTTTGGGATACGCAGTATTTT. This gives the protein CASSAGPEFWDTQYF.

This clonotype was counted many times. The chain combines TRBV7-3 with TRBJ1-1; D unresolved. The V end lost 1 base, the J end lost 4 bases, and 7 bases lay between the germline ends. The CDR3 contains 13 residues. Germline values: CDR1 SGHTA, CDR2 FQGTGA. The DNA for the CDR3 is TGTGCCAGCAGCTTAAATTTGCTCACTGAAGCTTTCTTT. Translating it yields CASSLNLLTEAFF.

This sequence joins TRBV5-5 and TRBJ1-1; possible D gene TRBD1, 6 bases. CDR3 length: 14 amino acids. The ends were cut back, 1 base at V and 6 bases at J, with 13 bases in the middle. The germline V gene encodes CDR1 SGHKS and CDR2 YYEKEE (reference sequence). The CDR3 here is CASSLHRVGSEAFF. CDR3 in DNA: TGTGCCAGCAGCTTGCACAGGGTGGGGTCTGAAGCTTTCTTT.

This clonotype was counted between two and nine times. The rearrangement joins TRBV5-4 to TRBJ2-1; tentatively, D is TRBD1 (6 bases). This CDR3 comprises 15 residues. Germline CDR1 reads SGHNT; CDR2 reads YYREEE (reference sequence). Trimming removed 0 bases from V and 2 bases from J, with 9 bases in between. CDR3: CASSLGRGPYNEQFF. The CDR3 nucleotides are TGTGCCAGCAGCTTGGGCAGGGGTCCCTACAATGAGCAGTTCTTC.

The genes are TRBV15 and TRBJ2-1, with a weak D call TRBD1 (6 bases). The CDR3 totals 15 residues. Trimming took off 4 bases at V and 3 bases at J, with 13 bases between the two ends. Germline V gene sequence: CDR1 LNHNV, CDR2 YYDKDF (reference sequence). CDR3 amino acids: CATSIGQMNYNEQFF. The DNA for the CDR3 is TGTGCCACCAGCATCGGACAGATGAACTACAATGAGCAGTTCTTC.